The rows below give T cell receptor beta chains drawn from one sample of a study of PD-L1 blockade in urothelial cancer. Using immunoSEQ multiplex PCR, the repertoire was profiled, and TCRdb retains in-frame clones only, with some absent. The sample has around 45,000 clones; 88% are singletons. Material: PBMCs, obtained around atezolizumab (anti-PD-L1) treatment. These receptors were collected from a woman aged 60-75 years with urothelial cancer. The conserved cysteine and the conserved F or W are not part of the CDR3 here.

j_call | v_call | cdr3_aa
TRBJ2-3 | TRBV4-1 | ASSQGLAGGADTQY
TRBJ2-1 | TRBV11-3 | ASSLGLGGYNEQF
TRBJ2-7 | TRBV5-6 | ASSYRDRGVEQY
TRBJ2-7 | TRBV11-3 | ASSLIPGAGGEQY
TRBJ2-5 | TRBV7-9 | ASSLLGTGGETQY
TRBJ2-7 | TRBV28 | ASSPLLGRRNYEQY
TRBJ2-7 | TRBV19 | ASSQGTYEQY
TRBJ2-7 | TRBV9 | ASSVGDSYEQY
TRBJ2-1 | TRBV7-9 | ASSFPAEDEQF
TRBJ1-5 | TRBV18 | ASSPRTGWNNQPQH
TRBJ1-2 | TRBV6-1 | ASRSRVDYGYT
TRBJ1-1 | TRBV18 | ASSHRDSPTLNTEAF
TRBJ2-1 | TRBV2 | ASSEDWGGISEQF
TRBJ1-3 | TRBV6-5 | ASSYSRSVSGNTIY
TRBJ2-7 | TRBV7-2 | ASSLEGYREQY
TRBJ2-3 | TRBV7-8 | ASSLGPLAGVTDTQY
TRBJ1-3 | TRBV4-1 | ASSLDREKNTIY
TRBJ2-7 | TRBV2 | ASDKAPWEQY
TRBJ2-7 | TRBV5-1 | ASSLAGHNGEQY
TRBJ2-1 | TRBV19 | ASNPLGTGVHNEQF
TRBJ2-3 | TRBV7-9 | ASSAGGPSTDTQY
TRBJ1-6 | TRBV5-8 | ASSVGGGSPLH
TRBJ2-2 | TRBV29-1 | SVEDHEGGWNTGELF
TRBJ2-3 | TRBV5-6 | ASSSPGLDTDTQY
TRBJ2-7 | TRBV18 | ASSPGSSYEQY
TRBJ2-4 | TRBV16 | ASSQWGRGRNIQY
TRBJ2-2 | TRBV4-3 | ASSHLTGGGTGELF
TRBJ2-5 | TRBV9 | ASSAELAGKETQY
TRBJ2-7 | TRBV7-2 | ASSSGVGGSYEQY
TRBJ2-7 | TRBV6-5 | ASSPEAGEQY
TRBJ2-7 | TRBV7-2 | ASSNRVVDEQY
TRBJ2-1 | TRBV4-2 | ASSPGGGREYYNEQF
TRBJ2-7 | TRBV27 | ASSFVASGSVEQY
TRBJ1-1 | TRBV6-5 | ATRVGGGTEAF
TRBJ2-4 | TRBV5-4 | ASSSRGGEALKNIQY
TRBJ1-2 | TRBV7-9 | ASSLVDRARQGYT
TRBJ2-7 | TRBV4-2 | ASSPKGAGQSYEQY
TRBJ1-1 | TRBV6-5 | ASSPDRGNTEAF
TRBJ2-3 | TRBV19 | ASSRSSVSDTQY
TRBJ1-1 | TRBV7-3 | ASSLGQGTEAF
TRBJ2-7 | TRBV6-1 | ASTRTGTNEQY
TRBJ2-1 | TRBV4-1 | ASSQERAEQF
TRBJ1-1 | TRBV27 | ASSLWGRRNTEAF